The following is a TCR beta chain sequence with its context. Other nucleotide sequences in the sample specify the same CDR3. V dropped 6 bases and J dropped 2 bases, with 10 bases sitting between them. Germline-derived CDR1 and CDR2 are MNHEY and SMNVEV (reference sequence). This CDR3 contains 13 residues. These data belong to a study of OX40 agonist ivuxolimab in advanced cancers. At the level of the study: The study gave patients intravenous ivuxolimab at 0.01 to 10 mg/kg every 2 weeks. Therapy given before enrollment (anti-PD-1, anti-PD-L1 or anti-CTLA-4) was allowed, and over 35% had some.

The assay was immunoSEQ multiplex PCR, and TCRdb's table has in-frame clones only and misses some. The sample records 80,000 or so clones, less than 95% being singletons. Sample: CD4+ or CD8+ T cells sorted from blood, taken in a trial of the OX40 agonist ivuxolimab. This receptor was taken from an adult with an advanced solid tumor such as melanoma, head and neck, liver or kidney cancer. The gene calls are TRBV27 and TRBJ1-1; D might be TRBD1 (5 bases). The CDR3 nucleotides read TGTGCCAGCAGCCGGGACGGAAACACTGAAGCTTTCTTT. The encoded protein is CASSRDGNTEAFF.